Presented here are 24 T cell receptor beta chains from one specimen sequenced in a study of T-cell memory formation after mild COVID-19. In TCRdb, the 5' RACE reads were re-called with MiXCR into one record per CDR3 protein. There are 250,000 to 350,000 distinct CDR3 sequences in the sample; about 16% occur only once, and roughly 20% lies in the top ten. Sequencing was performed on PBMCs or a T cell subset sorted from them (not recorded which). The receptors here all came from a man in his late teens or twenties who had mild COVID-19 (a few samples of this study predate the infection). Cell type and time point are not known.

The chain joins TRBV12-3 or TRBV12-4 to TRBJ2-1; D is perhaps TRBD2 (5 bases). Trimming removed 2 bases at V and 4 bases at J, with 12 bases between. The CDR3 consists of 15 residues. The CDR3 DNA is TGTGCCAGCAGTTTATATCCGGGGTCGTACAATGAGCAGTTCTTC. Its protein product is CASSLYPGSYNEQFF.

This chain uses TRBV3-2 with TRBJ2-5; the table's D call, TRBD1, was not checked against the DNA. TRBV3-2 is a pseudogene. CDR3 length equals 15 residues. CDR3 nucleotides: TGTGCCAGCAGCCCCCCGGACTGCTACCAAGAGACCCAGTACTTC. Protein sequence: CASSPPDCYQETQYF.

The V and J genes are TRBV7-2 and TRBJ2-5, with unresolved D. The germline gives CDR1 SGHTA, CDR2 FQGNSA. The CDR3 sequence is 13 residues long. V lost 5 bases and J lost 4, with 11 bases in between. The CDR3 sequence is CASSPDMAETQYF. Here the CDR3 DNA reads TGTGCCAGCAGCCCAGACATGGCAGAGACCCAGTACTTC.

The table lists this clonotype with a few counts. The CDR3 DNA reads TGCGCCAGCAGCATCCTCCCGACAGGCACGGGTTCACCCCTCCACTTT. As protein: CASSILPTGTGSPLHF. The chain carries TRBV5-1 and TRBJ1-6; a weak D match, TRBD1 (6 bases). The CDR3 extends over 16 amino acids. The V gene lost 4 bases and the J gene lost 9 bases, with 20 bases spanning the gap. The germline V gene encodes CDR1 SGHRS and CDR2 YFSETQ.

The rearrangement uses TRBV4-3 and TRBJ1-2; the D gene is possibly TRBD1 (5 bases). This CDR3 is 16 amino acids long. The germline V gene has CDR1 LGHNA and CDR2 YSLEER. The germline V and J ends were trimmed by 0 bases and 7 bases, with 18 bases remaining between them. The CDR3 bases are TGCGCCAGCAGCCAAGATCATGGAGGAGGGACCCTTGGCTACACCTTC. Translation gives CASSQDHGGGTLGYTF.

The chain employs TRBV12-3 or TRBV12-4 and TRBJ2-3; TRBD1 or TRBD2 may be the D gene (5 bases each). This CDR3 is built from 14 residues. V was shortened by 3 bases and J by 8 bases, with 15 bases between the two germline ends. Written as DNA, the CDR3 is TGTGCCAGCAGTTTGAAGGGGAGCCCCGGTACGCAGTATTTT. Translating it yields CASSLKGSPGTQYF.

This clonotype has just a few counts. This rearrangement joins TRBV7-6 to TRBJ2-1, with 9 bases lining up with TRBD1. The CDR3 sequence is 14 residues long. J gave up 7 bases and V 5 bases, and 6 bases lay outside the gene matches. Germline CDR1 and CDR2: SGHVS and FNYEAQ. In DNA, the CDR3 is TGTGCCAGCAGCCGTAACAGGGGGCTAAATGAGCAGTTCTTC. It encodes CASSRNRGLNEQFF.

This clonotype was observed a handful of times. This chain links TRBV28 with TRBJ2-7; D may correspond to TRBD1 or TRBD2 (6 bases each). Per the germline V gene, CDR1 is MDHEN and CDR2 is SYDVKM. This CDR3 has 14 residues. The V end lost 4 bases, the J end lost 5 bases, and 15 bases lay between the germline ends. The chain's CDR3 is CASSSQGTGDEQYV. CDR3 DNA sequence: TGTGCCAGCAGTTCTCAGGGGACGGGGGACGAGCAGTACGTC.

This clonotype came up a few times. The chain links TRBV5-6 to TRBJ2-2, with 10 bases identical to TRBD2. Germline loops: CDR1 SGHDT, CDR2 YYEEEE. The CDR3 covers 18 residues. J was trimmed by 2 bases and V by 4 bases; bases with no gene match: 11. Written as DNA, the CDR3 is TGTGCCAGCAGCCCCCTGGGACTAGCGTCCGTTAACACCGGGGAGCTGTTTTTT. This codes for CASSPLGLASVNTGELFF.

This clonotype showed up just once. J is TRBJ2-5 and V is TRBV20-1, with D unresolved. Germline assignment: CDR1 DFQATT and CDR2 SNEGSKA (reference sequence). There are 14 residues in the CDR3. Trimming took 1 base from V and 8 from J, leaving 17 bases between them. The DNA for the CDR3 is TGCAGTGCTAGAGGGGTAGGGCCGATGGGTACCCAGTACTTC. Translating gives CSARGVGPMGTQYF.

This clonotype showed up just a few times. This chain uses TRBV4-2 with TRBJ2-4, with 8 bases identical to TRBD2. Germline V gene data show CDR1 as LGHNA and CDR2 as YNFKEQ. CDR3 length equals 16 residues. With 1 base clipped from V and 7 bases from J, the junction kept 9 bases outside the gene matches. DNA of the CDR3: TGTGCCAGCAGCCAAGGAGCCCGGGGGGGCTTGAACATTCAGTACTTC. Encoded protein: CASSQGARGGLNIQYF.

This clonotype was counted between two and nine times. The genes are TRBV4-1 and TRBJ1-1, with 7 nucleotides matching TRBD1. The CDR3 runs to 13 residues. The ends lost 4 bases at V and 6 bases at J; junction bases unmatched: 5. Germline CDR1 reads MGHRA; CDR2 reads YSYEKL. CDR3 amino acids: CASSPDRWSEAFF. The CDR3 DNA reads TGCGCCAGCAGCCCGGACAGGTGGTCTGAAGCTTTCTTT.

This chain uses TRBV25-1 with TRBJ1-1; D gene ambiguous. V was pared by 4 bases and J by 8 bases, with 8 bases between. CDR1 and CDR2 from the germline V gene are MGHDK and SYGVNS. The CDR3 has 11 amino acids. In nucleotides, the CDR3 is TGTGCCAGCAGTGGAGGGAGGGAAGCTTTCTTT. Its protein is CASSGGREAFF. The complete variable domain, with remaining parts taken from reference TRBV25-1 and TRBJ1-1, reads EADIYQTPRYLVIGTGKKITLECSQTMGHDKMYWYQQDPGMELHLIHYSYGVNSTEKGDLSSESTVSRIRTEHFPLTLESARPSHTSQYLCASSGGREAFFGQGTRLTVV.

This clonotype was counted ten times or more. CDR3 DNA sequence: TGTGCCAGCAGCGAGGGCCTTGAGGGAGAGCAGTACGTC. Translation: CASSEGLEGEQYV. V usage is TRBV7-2 and J usage is TRBJ2-7; a possible D gene is TRBD2 (5 bases). CDR1 is SGHTA and CDR2 is FQGNSA in the germline V gene. V was clipped by 5 bases and J by 7 bases, with 15 bases between them. The CDR3 has 13 residues.

The chain employs TRBV5-6 and TRBJ2-1; D gene unclear. The CDR3 sequence is 14 residues long. Germline V CDR1 and CDR2: SGHDT, YYEEEE. The germline V and J ends were trimmed by 0 bases and 6 bases, with 10 bases remaining between them. CDR3 residues: CASSLAGKANEQFF. The CDR3 DNA sequence: TGTGCCAGCAGCTTGGCGGGCAAAGCCAATGAGCAGTTCTTC.

This clonotype was detected a few times. This rearrangement joins TRBV11-2 to TRBJ2-6; D unresolved. The V gene's germline CDR1 is SGHAT and CDR2 FQNNGV. CDR3 length: 18 amino acids. Trimming shortened V by 5 bases and J by 2 bases, and 19 bases separated the two germline ends. CDR3 protein: CASSLRAIMAAGANVLTF. The CDR3 bases are TGTGCCAGCAGCCTACGAGCAATAATGGCCGCTGGGGCCAACGTCCTGACTTTC.

This clonotype was recorded a few times. The gene calls are TRBV7-2 and TRBJ2-5; no clear D gene. CDR3 size: 12 residues. CDR1 is SGHTA, CDR2 FQGNSA, per germline. The V end was cut by 2 bases, the J end by 1 base, with 2 bases between. Here the CDR3 DNA reads TGTGCCAGCAGCTTATTCCAAGAGACCCAGTACTTC. Protein: CASSLFQETQYF.

This clonotype was counted only a few times. The chain recombines TRBV24-1 with TRBJ2-2; the D gene is possibly TRBD1 (7 bases). This CDR3 region has 16 residues. The V end was cut by 4 bases, the J end by 6 bases, with 17 bases between. Germline loops: CDR1 KGHDR, CDR2 SFDVKD. CDR3 nucleotides: TGTGCCACCAGTGACCCCGGACAGGCGGGGTCCGGGGAGCTGTTTTTT. The encoded protein is CATSDPGQAGSGELFF.

This clonotype came up a few times. The V gene is TRBV2, the J gene TRBJ1-1; D is perhaps TRBD1 (5 bases). Germline V CDR1 and CDR2: SNHLY, FYNNEI. The CDR3 covers 15 residues. Trimming left V 4 bases short and J 8 bases short, with 20 bases between. The CDR3, as DNA: TGTGCCAGCAGTGTTGGGAGGGGCGGAGATCGGGAAGCTTTCTTT. As protein: CASSVGRGGDREAFF.

CDR3 in amino acids: CASSPGTGPLHF. The CDR3 bases are TGTGCCAGCAGCCCCGGGACAGGGCCCTTGCATTTT. The chain joins TRBV7-8 to TRBJ1-5; 9 positions agree with TRBD1. V trimming: 5 bases; J trimming: 15 bases; junction bases outside the gene matches: 8. The CDR3 is made up of 12 amino acids. Per the germline V gene, CDR1 is SGHVS and CDR2 is FQNEAQ.

This clonotype has only a few counts. The chain uses TRBV18 and TRBJ1-2; D might be TRBD1 (6 bases). The CDR3 loop spans 15 amino acids. Germline loops: CDR1 KGHSH, CDR2 LQKENI. V lost 2 bases and J 4 bases, leaving 14 bases between the germline ends. The CDR3 region is CASSPDLQGSYGYTF. Written as DNA, the CDR3 is TGTGCCAGCTCACCAGATCTACAGGGTAGCTATGGCTACACCTTC. Full variable domain (rest looked up from reference TRBV18 and TRBJ1-2): NAGVMQNPRHLVRRRGQEARLRCSPMKGHSHVYWYRQLPEEGLKFMVYLQKENIIDESGMPKERFSAEFPKEGPSILRIQQVVRGDSAAYFCASSPDLQGSYGYTFGSGTRLTVV.

The CDR3: CASSAVGGNTIYF. CDR3 DNA sequence: TGTGCCAGCAGTGCGGTAGGGGGAAACACCATATATTTT. V usage is TRBV28 and J usage is TRBJ1-3; D is ambiguous. This CDR3 has 13 residues. The V end lost 5 bases, the J end lost 4 bases, and 9 bases lay between the germline ends. Germline V gene data show CDR1 as MDHEN and CDR2 as SYDVKM.

The chain recombines TRBV12-5 with TRBJ2-5; D tentatively reads TRBD1 or TRBD2 (5 bases each). V lost 6 bases and J 0 bases, leaving 8 bases between the germline ends. The CDR3 is 13 amino acids. CDR1 LGHNT and CDR2 FRNRAP come from the germline V gene. This CDR3 is CASGMGHQETQYF. CDR3 bases: TGTGCTAGTGGCATGGGACACCAAGAGACCCAGTACTTC.

The V gene is TRBV9, the J gene TRBJ1-6; D is perhaps TRBD1 (6 bases). Germline V gene lookup returns CDR1 SGDLS and CDR2 YYNGEE. With 4 bases removed from V and 2 bases from J, the gap between germline ends came to 10 bases. The CDR3 spans 15 residues. The CDR3 loop reads CASSPRDTYNSPLHF. In DNA form, the CDR3 reads TGTGCCAGCAGCCCCCGGGACACCTATAATTCACCCCTCCACTTT. Based on the CDR3 plus reference TRBV9 and TRBJ1-6, the full variable domain is DSGVTQTPKHLITATGQRVTLRCSPRSGDLSVYWYQQSLDQGLQFLIQYYNGEERAKGNILERFSAQQFPDLHSELNLSSLELGDSALYFCASSPRDTYNSPLHFGNGTRLTVT.